Listed here is a single T cell receptor (beta chain). This record belongs to a study of blood T cell repertoires in COVID-19. At the level of the study: Both acute and convalescent COVID-19 samples were obtained from the United States, Italy and Spain. The cDNA or gDNA used as material had been derived from T cells, B-cell-depleted T cells, or PBMCs.

How the authors handled the data: Estimated nucleated cell counts came from reference gene primer amplification. Repertoires were generated with immunoSEQ multiplex PCR, while TCRdb's copy carries only in-frame clones and drops some. V, J and clone size derive from that table, while D and trimming were established from the DNA sequence. The sample lists approximately 260,000 clones, around 87% seen once, with 7.2% in the top ten. This CDR3 has 13 residues. The germline CDR1 and CDR2 sequences are MNHEY and SMNVEV (reference sequence). V gave up 4 bases and J gave up 11 bases; unmatched junction bases: 8.

The chain joins TRBV27 to TRBJ1-5, with TRBD1 identical over 7 bases. What was sequenced was peripheral blood. This TCR derives from a man aged 55-75 years who had recovered from COVID-19. DNA of the CDR3: TGTGCCAGCAGTTGGACAGGCACCAAATCCCAGCATTTT. This gives the protein CASSWTGTKSQHF.